Included here is one TCR beta chain sequence, with context. This clone was detected many times. Its antigen remains undetermined. Per-base quality was not reported, and no clone a single base away is much larger than it. The data originate from a study of T cells in localized non-small cell lung cancer (dated by TCRdb to the early 2020s). Regarding the research as a whole: Comparing tumors with uninvolved tumor-adjacent lungs, the study looked at the T cell repertoires of fewer than 250 patients with early-stage NSCLC. All 250 or so NSCLC patients in the cohort were treatment-naive and had localized lung tumors that were resected. A mean age of around 66 years was recorded for the NSCLC patients, of whom 129 were male and some 99 were female. Broader findings and caveats from the paper: Multi-region tumor sequencing was not performed, so intratumor heterogeneity could not be excluded. Because the study design was exploratory, TCR variables were selected using unadjusted p-values without false-discovery rate correction. A median of approximately 62 of the top 100 tumor clones turned up in the paired uninvolved adjacent lung, and under 30 of those clones also ranked among the top 100 of that same adjacent lung. Higher blood T cell density associated with longer overall survival, while higher adjacent-lung clonality associated with shorter survival. Uninvolved tumor-adjacent lung showed the highest T cell clonality, higher than tumor, which suggests more focused antigenic responses in the adjacent lung.

At diagnosis, peripheral blood, uninvolved tumor-adjacent lung and tumor were collected and were preserved as a mix of fresh-frozen and FFPE material. Blood samples were analyzed as peripheral blood mononuclear cells for TCR repertoire profiling. TCR beta CDR3 regions were sequenced from DNA using the immunoSEQ Assay. The study's own analysis went as follows. T cell density was computed as TCR beta template counts normalized to usable DNA estimated by amplifying housekeeping genes. Richness was estimated using the preseqR package, with extrapolation to 400,000 templates for PBMC samples and to 120,000 templates for tissue samples. Clonality was defined by subtracting Pielou's evenness from one. Tissue-enriched TCRs were identified through differential abundance testing performed on productive amino-acid clonotypes, with a minimum total count of 5 and an alpha of 0.1. Repertoire overlap between compartments was quantified with the Jaccard Index and Morisita Overlap Index. GLIPH grouped TCR beta CDR3s together with public tetramer-defined viral CDR3s, and a viral motif had to include at least three viral sequences and also show V-gene enrichment. This immuneACCESS table, as held by TCRdb, lists in-frame sequences with V and J called but not all clones. Of the missing ones, under half trace to an unresolved V gene in checked studies; the others have no known cause. The DNA was the basis for D and trimming; V, J and clone size are from that table. Here the sample has fewer than 40,000 clones; 78% occur a single time. Less than 45% of the sample is held by the ten biggest clonotypes.

The sample was peripheral blood, taken before any cancer treatment. The clonotype was recovered from a male donor at least 60 years old with stage II squamous cell lung carcinoma.

This receptor carries the CDR3 CSVEGWEYGYTF. In nucleotide form, the sequence is TGCAGCGTTGAAGGTTGGGAATATGGCTACACCTTC. Recombination linked TRBV29-1 to TRBJ1-2; the D gene cannot be resolved reliably. Trimming at the junction amounts to 1 base on V and 5 bases on J, and the germline ends lie 8 bases apart. The CDR3 has 12 amino acids, counting the end cysteine and phenylalanine. Only the CDR3 DNA is retained, 36 bases long and in frame from the first base. CDR1 and CDR2 were assigned from the germline V gene as SQVTM and ANQGSEA.